The clone carrying this T cell receptor beta chain was observed many times. Time point described: after trial treatment. The treatment was: LDRT plus nivolumab, ipilimumab, low-dose cyclophosphamide and aspirin (RACIN trial). V dropped 3 bases and J dropped 5; count of bases not matched to a gene: 9. There are 17 residues in the CDR3. Germline values: CDR1 KGHDR, CDR2 SFDVKD. The data were obtained in a study of low-dose radiotherapy and immunotherapy resistance in tumors. On the study more broadly: Cohort 1 was given 0.5 Gy per fraction every 2 weeks, for 6.5 Gy total. Aspirin 300 mg, taken orally and daily, was given to patients for four cycles from cycle 1 day 1.

Alpha and beta chains were covered, as first-strand cDNA relied on TRAV- and TRBV-specific primers. TCRs were amplified for approximately 22 PCR cycles with a constant-region primer and V-primer adapter. The mRNA which had been isolated was amplified by in vitro transcription. TCRdb re-called the reads through MiXCR, storing one row per CDR3 protein. The data contain 39,000 or so distinct CDR3 sequences, 20% of them singletons. This chain connects TRBV24-1 to TRBJ2-1, with 10 bases fitting TRBD2. The input for sequencing was PBMCs, taken after low-dose radiotherapy plus immunotherapy. The origin of this receptor is a female donor with ovarian cancer. In DNA form, the CDR3 reads TGTGCCACCAGTGATCCGACCGGGACTAGCGCTGACAATGAGCAGTTCTTC. This sequence encodes CATSDPTGTSADNEQFF.